Following are 18 T cell receptor beta chains from one sample sequenced in a study of OX40 agonist ivuxolimab in advanced cancers. The library came from the immunoSEQ multiplex PCR assay. TCRdb obtained this table from immuneACCESS and retained in-frame rearrangements with V and J assigned. These tables miss some clones; where compared with another copy, unresolved V genes account for less than half of the shortfall, and the remainder is unexplained. This sample holds over 100,000 clones; 80% to 90% were observed only once. The ten most abundant clones make up 0.55% of the sample. The sequenced sample was CD4+ or CD8+ T cells sorted from blood, obtained in a trial of the OX40 agonist ivuxolimab. These receptor sequences come from an adult with an advanced solid tumor such as melanoma, head and neck, liver or kidney cancer.

J is TRBJ2-3 and V is TRBV19, with D perhaps matching TRBD2 (6 bases). The germline CDR1 and CDR2 sequences are LNHDA and SQIVND (reference sequence). The CDR3 is 18 amino acids. Trimming stripped 1 base from V and 0 bases from J, with 17 bases between. The CDR3 DNA follows: TGTGCCAGTAGTATAGCCCTCGCCGGGGGAGCTAGCACAGATACGCAGTATTTT. Translation: CASSIALAGGASTDTQYF.

On this clone itself: The sample holds other DNA sequences that translate to the same CDR3. This rearrangement joins TRBV18 to TRBJ2-1; D is undetermined. The ends were cut back, 2 bases at V and 3 bases at J, with 8 bases in the middle. In germline, CDR1 is KGHSH, CDR2 LQKENI. CDR3 length: 14 residues. The CDR3 spells CASSPGQRYNEQFF. The CDR3 DNA follows: TGTGCCAGCTCACCAGGGCAGCGCTACAATGAGCAGTTCTTC.

J is TRBJ1-1 and V is TRBV19, with 7 nucleotides matching TRBD1. The J segment lost 7 bases and the V segment lost 5 bases, leaving 7 bases of the junction unmatched. This CDR3 spans 13 amino acids. Germline V gene sequence: CDR1 LNHDA, CDR2 SQIVND (reference sequence). CDR3 coding DNA: TGTGCCAGTAGTCCTCCGGGACAGCATGAAGCTTTCTTT. Protein sequence: CASSPPGQHEAFF.

The chain recombines TRBV9 with TRBJ2-5; 11 bases are shared with TRBD1. After removal of 4 bases from V and 2 bases from J, the junction contained 19 bases not matched to a gene. This CDR3 contains 20 residues. Germline V gene lookup returns CDR1 SGDLS and CDR2 YYNGEE. Here the CDR3 DNA reads TGTGCCAGCAGCCTAATACCGTGGACAGGGGGCGATCTCGCACAAGAGACCCAGTACTTC. Its translation: CASSLIPWTGGDLAQETQYF.

The chain is built from TRBV5-6 and TRBJ2-5, with TRBD2 identical over 12 bases. This CDR3 contains 15 residues. Looked up from germline, CDR1 is SGHDT and CDR2 is YYEEEE. J gave up 2 bases and V 1 base, and 0 bases lay outside the gene matches. The CDR3, as DNA: TGTGCCAGCAGCTTGACTAGCGGGGGGCAAGAGACCCAGTACTTC. As protein: CASSLTSGGQETQYF.

V gene TRBV9 combines with J gene TRBJ1-6, with D perhaps matching TRBD1 (5 bases). V shed 0 bases and J shed 2 bases, with 12 bases lying between them. Germline CDR1 and CDR2: SGDLS and YYNGEE. CDR3 length: 17 amino acids. In DNA form, the CDR3 reads TGTGCCAGCAGCGTAGGATTGGGGGATACCTATAATTCACCCCTCCACTTT. It codes for CASSVGLGDTYNSPLHF.

The J gene is TRBJ2-3, the V gene TRBV28, with TRBD2 matching 7 bases. The germline V gene encodes CDR1 MDHEN and CDR2 SYDVKM. J lost 2 bases, V lost 5 bases, and 13 bases had no gene match. CDR3 length: 17 amino acids. The chain's CDR3 is CASSPLWGGIFTDTQYF. Here the CDR3 DNA reads TGTGCCAGCAGTCCCCTCTGGGGGGGGATTTTCACAGATACGCAGTATTTT.

The V call is TRBV10-1, the J call TRBJ1-5, with D perhaps matching TRBD1 (6 bases). Germline V gives CDR1 WNHNN, CDR2 SYGVQD (reference sequence). CDR3 length: 17 residues. The V end was cut by 6 bases, the J end by 0 bases, with 18 bases between. CDR3 sequence (DNA): TGCGCCAGCAGCGAAGCCCGAACAGGGCTTAGCAATCAGCCCCAGCATTTT. This encodes CASSEARTGLSNQPQHF.

J is TRBJ1-6 and V is TRBV6-5; 9 nucleotides match TRBD1. Trimming cost V 4 bases and J 14 bases; bases outside gene matches: 9. The CDR3 has 14 amino acids. Germline loops: CDR1 MNHEY, CDR2 SVGAGI. The CDR3 loop reads CASSSRDRAPTLHF. CDR3 DNA: TGTGCCAGCAGTTCACGGGACAGGGCCCCCACCCTCCACTTT.

This chain uses TRBV6-6 with TRBJ2-2; D is unresolved. The CDR3 consists of 13 residues. Looked up from germline, CDR1 is MNHNY and CDR2 is SVGAGI (reference sequence). The CDR3 DNA sequence: TGTGCTATGACAACCGATCCTCGCGGGGAGCTGTTTTTT. This codes for CAMTTDPRGELFF.

V is TRBV5-4 and J is TRBJ2-1; 7 bases are shared with TRBD1. This CDR3 has 15 amino acids. Trimming at V came to 5 bases and at J to 0 bases, leaving 5 bases not matched to a gene. The V gene's germline CDR1 is SGHNT and CDR2 YYREEE (reference sequence). The chain's CDR3 is CASSWDSPSYNEQFF. The CDR3 DNA sequence: TGTGCCAGCAGTTGGGACAGCCCCTCCTACAATGAGCAGTTCTTC.

With regard to this clone: Other DNA sequences in the sample encode the same CDR3. The genes are TRBV27 and TRBJ2-7, with TRBD1 identical over 7 bases. This CDR3 spans 13 amino acids. Germline CDR1 is MNHEY and CDR2 is SMNVEV (reference sequence). The junction had 4 bases not matched to a gene; V was cut back by 5 bases and J by 3 bases. CDR3 DNA sequence: TGTGCCAGCAGTAGGACAGGAGGCTACGAGCAGTACTTC. Protein product: CASSRTGGYEQYF.

This chain links TRBV5-5 with TRBJ1-2; 8 nucleotides align to TRBD1. CDR1 and CDR2 (germline): SGHKS, YYEKEE (reference sequence). The CDR3 length is 15 residues. The V and J ends lost 3 bases and 7 bases, in that order; junction bases with no gene match: 11. CDR3 in amino acids: CASSSEDTGGTGYTF. In DNA, the CDR3 is TGTGCCAGCAGCTCCGAAGATACAGGGGGAACTGGCTACACCTTC.

This sequence joins TRBV5-1 and TRBJ1-4; TRBD1 agrees at 7 bases. CDR3 length equals 12 residues. Losses at the gene ends were 7 bases for V and 8 bases for J; bases not matched to a gene: 5. The germline V gene has CDR1 SGHRS and CDR2 YFSETQ. The CDR3 DNA sequence: TGCGCCAGCCGGGACAGCTTAGAAAAACTGTTTTTT. This sequence encodes CASRDSLEKLFF.

CDR3 loop: CASWGAGTDTQYF. In DNA form, the CDR3 reads TGTGCCAGTTGGGGGGCGGGCACAGATACGCAGTATTTT. This chain connects TRBV19 to TRBJ2-3, with D possibly called TRBD1 or TRBD2 (6 bases each). The germline V gene has CDR1 LNHDA and CDR2 SQIVND (reference sequence). Trimming took 8 bases from V and 1 from J, leaving 10 bases between them. This CDR3 is 13 amino acids long. The whole variable domain, remainder taken from reference TRBV19 and TRBJ2-3, is DGGITQSPKYLFRKEGQNVTLSCEQNLNHDAMYWYRQDPGQGLRLIYYSQIVNDFQKGDIAEGYSVSREKKESFPLTVTSAQKNPTAFYLCASWGAGTDTQYFGPGTRLTVL.

The V and J genes are TRBV15 and TRBJ1-1; tentative D call: TRBD1 (6 bases). Germline V gene data show CDR1 as LNHNV and CDR2 as YYDKDF (reference sequence). Deletions cut 1 base from V and 4 bases from J, with 10 bases between. CDR3 length: 14 amino acids. The CDR3 sequence is CATSRAQDSTEAFF. The CDR3 nucleotides read TGTGCCACCAGCAGAGCACAGGACAGCACTGAAGCTTTCTTT.

The rearrangement joins TRBV7-2 to TRBJ1-3; TRBD1 matches at 9 bases. Trimming took 4 bases from V and 0 from J; bases not matched to a gene: 7. The CDR3 covers 17 residues. In germline, CDR1 is SGHTA, CDR2 FQGNSA. Here the CDR3 reads CASSSGTGTSSGNTIYF. CDR3 coding DNA: TGTGCCAGCAGCTCCGGGACAGGGACGAGCTCTGGAAACACCATATATTTT.

This sequence joins TRBV7-9 and TRBJ2-5; the D is unclear. Germline V lookup: CDR1 SEHNR, CDR2 FQNEAQ (reference sequence). Trimming removed 1 base at V and 7 bases at J, with 7 bases between. The CDR3 covers 12 residues. This chain's CDR3 is CASSLDGRTQYF. CDR3 bases: TGTGCCAGCAGCTTAGATGGCAGGACCCAGTACTTC. The full variable domain, rest sourced from reference TRBV7-9 and TRBJ2-5, is DTGVSQNPRHKITKRGQNVTFRCDPISEHNRLYWYRQTLGQGPEFLTYFQNEAQLEKSRLLSDRFSAERPKGSFSTLEIQRTEQGDSAMYLCASSLDGRTQYFGPGTRLLVL.